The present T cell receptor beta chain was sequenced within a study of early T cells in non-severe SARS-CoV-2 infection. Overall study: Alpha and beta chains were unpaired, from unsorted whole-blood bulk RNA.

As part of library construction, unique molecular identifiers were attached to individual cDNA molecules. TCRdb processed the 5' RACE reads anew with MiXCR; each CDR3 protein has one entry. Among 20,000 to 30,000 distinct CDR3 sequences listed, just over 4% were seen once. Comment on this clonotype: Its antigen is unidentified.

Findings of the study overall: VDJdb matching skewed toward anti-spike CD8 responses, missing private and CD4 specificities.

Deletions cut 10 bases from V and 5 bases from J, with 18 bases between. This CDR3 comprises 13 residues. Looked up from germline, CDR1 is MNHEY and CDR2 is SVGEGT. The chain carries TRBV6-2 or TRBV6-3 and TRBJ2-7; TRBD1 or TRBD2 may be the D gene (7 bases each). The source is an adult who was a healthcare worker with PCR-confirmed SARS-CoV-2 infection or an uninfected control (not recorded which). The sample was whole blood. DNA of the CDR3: TGTGCCACCCTAAAACAGGGGAGGGACGAGCAGTACTTC. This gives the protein CATLKQGRDEQYF.